Described below is a single T cell receptor (beta chain) sequence and its context. Antigen specificity is unknown. Primers included in the PCR were 60 Vbeta and 13 Jbeta primers. Profiling relied on immunoSEQ multiplex PCR, and the TCRdb table lists in-frame clones only, not all of them. The data contain some 180,000 clones, under 80% of them singletons. Germline CDR1 MDHEN, CDR2 SYDVKM. This CDR3 is built from 13 residues. The V end was cut by 4 bases, the J end by 2 bases, with 9 bases between. The entry originates in a study of cytomegalovirus exposure and HLA in healthy donors. Overall study findings and caveats: A few CMV-associated chains proved CMV antigen-specific in vitro.

The sequence was collected from a woman aged 25 to 39 in good health and CMV-seropositive. The sample consisted of PBMCs. The chain is built from TRBV28 and TRBJ2-7, with D possibly TRBD1 on 5 matching bases. In nucleotides, the CDR3 is TGTGCCAGCAGTTCGGACAACCCCTACGAGCAGTACTTC. It codes for CASSSDNPYEQYF.